One sample yielded the 12 T cell receptor beta chains listed below, sequenced in a study of T cell changes during pregnancy in multiple sclerosis. Repertoires were generated with immunoSEQ multiplex PCR, while TCRdb's copy carries only in-frame clones and drops some. The sample has over 40,000 clones, about 90% seen once. The source material was peripheral blood, sampled in the second trimester of pregnancy. The receptors shown here come from a female donor in good health, enrolled as a control in a pregnancy study.

The chain combines TRBV7-2 with TRBJ1-1; D possibly corresponds to TRBD1 (6 bases). The V gene's germline CDR1 is SGHTA and CDR2 FQGNSA. CDR3 length: 13 residues. Trimming stripped 5 bases from V and 0 bases from J, with 7 bases between. The CDR3 bases are TGTGCCAGCAGCCGGACAGTGAACACTGAAGCTTTCTTT. This codes for CASSRTVNTEAFF.

The chain has TRBV7-2 and TRBJ2-7; 8 nucleotides line up with TRBD2. The germline V gene encodes CDR1 SGHTA and CDR2 FQGNSA. After removal of 0 bases from V and 6 bases from J, the junction contained 10 bases not matched to a gene. The CDR3 runs 16 residues. CDR3 protein: CASSLALAGGLSEQYF. In DNA, the CDR3 is TGTGCCAGCAGCTTAGCGCTCGCGGGAGGTTTGTCCGAGCAGTACTTC.

The rearrangement joins TRBV19 to TRBJ2-1, with D tentatively TRBD2 (6 bases). Germline loops: CDR1 LNHDA, CDR2 SQIVND (reference sequence). V was pared by 4 bases and J by 9 bases, with 7 bases between. The CDR3 totals 11 residues. Here the CDR3 DNA reads TGTGCCAGTAGTAGCGGGGTTGAGCAGTTCTTC. Encoded protein: CASSSGVEQFF.

The chain uses TRBV11-3 and TRBJ2-1; D gene ambiguous. Germline V lookup: CDR1 SGHNT, CDR2 YENEEA. Trimming pared 4 bases from V and 12 bases from J, leaving 16 bases between. This CDR3 region has 13 residues. The CDR3 sequence is CASSSPAAGAQFF. The CDR3, as DNA: TGTGCCAGCAGCTCACCCGCGGCCGGAGCGCAGTTCTTC.

This chain joins TRBV7-2 and TRBJ1-1; D gene ambiguous. The CDR3 contains 15 residues. Germline V lookup: CDR1 SGHTA, CDR2 FQGNSA. V shed 1 base and J shed 5 bases, with 14 bases lying between them. The CDR3 loop reads CASSLGPLGRTEAFF. The CDR3 DNA is TGTGCCAGCAGCTTAGGGCCCCTAGGGAGGACTGAAGCTTTCTTT.

This clone has a single count. This chain links TRBV30 with TRBJ2-3, with TRBD1 as a possible D gene (5 bases). The CDR3 contains 12 residues. With 5 bases removed from V and 3 bases from J, the gap between germline ends came to 9 bases. In germline, CDR1 is GTSNPN, CDR2 SVGIG (reference sequence). For the CDR3, the DNA is TGTGCCTGGGGACACAAGACAGATACGCAGTATTTT. Translating it yields CAWGHKTDTQYF.

J is TRBJ1-2 and V is TRBV30; D perhaps matches TRBD1 (6 bases). Germline assignment: CDR1 GTSNPN and CDR2 SVGIG (reference sequence). The CDR3 covers 13 residues. Trimming shortened V by 2 bases and J by 14 bases, and 21 bases separated the two germline ends. The CDR3 protein is CAWSPISTGPATF. CDR3 sequence (DNA): TGTGCCTGGAGTCCGATCTCGACAGGCCCGGCGACCTTC.

The V gene is TRBV6-6, the J gene TRBJ2-2; maybe TRBD1 (5 bases). CDR1 is MNHNY and CDR2 is SVGAGI in the germline V gene (reference sequence). The V gene lost 7 bases and the J gene lost 4 bases, with 19 bases spanning the gap. The CDR3 has 16 amino acids. The chain's CDR3 is CASKTDKGKGTGELFF. CDR3 nucleotides: TGTGCCAGCAAAACCGACAAGGGGAAGGGCACCGGGGAGCTGTTTTTT.

This chain uses TRBV6-6 with TRBJ1-5, with 9 positions matching TRBD1. Looked up from germline, CDR1 is MNHNY and CDR2 is SVGAGI (reference sequence). Trimming cost V 6 bases and J 5 bases; bases outside gene matches: 8. This CDR3 has 15 amino acids. The CDR3 reads CASSRGQGKDQPQHF. The CDR3 region has the DNA TGTGCCAGCAGCCGGGGACAGGGTAAGGATCAGCCCCAGCATTTT.

V and J are TRBV7-8 and TRBJ1-5; D is undetermined. This CDR3 is 13 amino acids long. Trimming stripped 5 bases from V and 9 bases from J, with 14 bases between. Per the germline V gene, CDR1 is SGHVS and CDR2 is FQNEAQ. The CDR3 spells CASSPLASSPQHF. CDR3 in DNA: TGTGCCAGCAGCCCGTTAGCCTCTTCGCCCCAGCATTTT.

V usage is TRBV5-1 and J usage is TRBJ1-2; tentatively, D is TRBD1 (6 bases). The germline CDR1 and CDR2 sequences are SGHRS and YFSETQ. The CDR3 length is 15 residues. V lost 3 bases, J lost 3 bases, and 15 bases lay in between. This chain's CDR3 is CASSSGRGGDYGYTF. In DNA, the CDR3 is TGCGCCAGCAGCTCCGGCCGCGGGGGCGACTATGGCTACACCTTC.

The V call is TRBV7-8, the J call TRBJ2-4; D is ambiguous. V dropped 5 bases and J dropped 7 bases, with 12 bases sitting between them. The length of the CDR3 is 13 residues. Per germline, CDR1 SGHVS and CDR2 FQNEAQ. Written as DNA, the CDR3 is TGTGCCAGCAGCCTCGACCCGAGGAACATTCAGTACTTC. It is translated as CASSLDPRNIQYF.